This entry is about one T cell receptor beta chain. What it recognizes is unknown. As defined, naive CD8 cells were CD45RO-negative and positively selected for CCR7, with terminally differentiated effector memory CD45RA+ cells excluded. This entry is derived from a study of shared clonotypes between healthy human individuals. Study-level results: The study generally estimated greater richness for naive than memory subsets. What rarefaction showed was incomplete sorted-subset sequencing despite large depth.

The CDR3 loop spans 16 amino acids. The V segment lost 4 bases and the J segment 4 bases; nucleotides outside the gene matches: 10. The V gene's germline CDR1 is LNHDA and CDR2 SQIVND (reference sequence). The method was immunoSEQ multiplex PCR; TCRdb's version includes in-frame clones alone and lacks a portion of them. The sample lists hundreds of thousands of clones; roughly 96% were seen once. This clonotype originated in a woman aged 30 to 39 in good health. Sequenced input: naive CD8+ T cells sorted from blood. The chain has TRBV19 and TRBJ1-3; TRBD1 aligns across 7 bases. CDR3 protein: CASSSRQGISGNTIYF. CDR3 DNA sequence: TGTGCCAGTAGTAGCCGACAGGGTATCTCCGGAAACACCATATATTTT. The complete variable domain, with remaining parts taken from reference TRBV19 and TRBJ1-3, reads DGGITQSPKYLFRKEGQNVTLSCEQNLNHDAMYWYRQDPGQGLRLIYYSQIVNDFQKGDIAEGYSVSREKKESFPLTVTSAQKNPTAFYLCASSSRQGISGNTIYFGEGSWLTVV.